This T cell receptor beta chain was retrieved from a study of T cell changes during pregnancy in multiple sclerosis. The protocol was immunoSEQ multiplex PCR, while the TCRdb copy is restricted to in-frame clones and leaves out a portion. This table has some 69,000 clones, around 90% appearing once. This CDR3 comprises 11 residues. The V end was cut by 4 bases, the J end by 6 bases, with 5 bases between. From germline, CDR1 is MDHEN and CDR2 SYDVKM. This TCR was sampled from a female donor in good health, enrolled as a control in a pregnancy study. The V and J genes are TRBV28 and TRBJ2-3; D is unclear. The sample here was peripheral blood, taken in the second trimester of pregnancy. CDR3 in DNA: TGTGCCAGCAGTTCGGTTGATACGCAGTATTTT. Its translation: CASSSVDTQYF. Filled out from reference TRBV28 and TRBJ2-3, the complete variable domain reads DVKVTQSSRYLVKRTGEKVFLECVQDMDHENMFWYRQDPGLGLRLIYFSYDVKMKEKGDIPEGYSVSREKKERFSLILESASTNQTSMYLCASSSVDTQYFGPGTRLTVL.